The 2 T cell receptor beta chains presented below share a single source sample, sequenced in a study of blood T cell repertoires in COVID-19. Clones were read by immunoSEQ multiplex PCR, and TCRdb kept only the in-frame ones, dropping some. The sample includes roughly 100,000 clones, 76% of them seen just once. Sequenced input: peripheral blood. Source of these receptors: a man older than 75 with COVID-19, enrolled during active disease.

This chain uses TRBV11-1 with TRBJ1-2, with unresolved D. Trimming took off 5 bases at V and 1 base at J, with 8 bases between the two ends. CDR1 and CDR2 from the germline V gene are SGHAT and FQDESV (reference sequence). CDR3 size: 13 residues. CDR3 DNA: TGTGCCAGCAGCCCAGGCCTTAACTATGGCTACACCTTC. Translated, it gives CASSPGLNYGYTF. The whole variable domain, filled in from reference TRBV11-1 and TRBJ1-2, reads EAEVAQSPRYKITEKSQAVAFWCDPISGHATLYWYRQILGQGPELLVQFQDESVVDDSQLPKDRFSAERLKGVDSTLKIQPAELGDSAMYLCASSPGLNYGYTFGSGTRLTVV.

V usage is TRBV6-5 and J usage is TRBJ1-2, with D hard to call. The CDR3 is 13 residues long. Trimming removed 5 bases at V and 5 bases at J, with 12 bases between. Per the germline V gene, CDR1 is MNHEY and CDR2 is SVGAGI. The CDR3: CASSLRTEYGYTF. CDR3 DNA: TGTGCCAGCAGTCTACGGACTGAGTATGGCTACACCTTC.